Listed below are T cell receptor beta chains from one sample, sequenced in a study of cytomegalovirus exposure and HLA in healthy donors. Measured with immunoSEQ multiplex PCR; TCRdb has only the in-frame clones, and not every one. The sample carries approximately 130,000 clones, just under 85% recorded once. Input material: PBMCs. These receptors all come from a boy aged 2 to 10 in good health and CMV-seronegative. Both conserved end residues are part of each CDR3. Each record gives: V gene, D gene, J gene, clone size, CDR3 length, CDR3 DNA, CDR3 protein. The D gene is left open where the match is weak. Size tells how often a clone was seen (once, few, many) or the class of an expanded clone, and some rows leave it out.

v_gene: TRBV27; d_gene: -; j_gene: TRBJ2-3; abundance: -; len: 18; CDR3nt: TGTGCCAGCAGTCCCAAAATTCCTGGGACAAGGGTTCATGATACGCAGTATTTT; CDR3aa: CASSPKIPGTRVHDTQYF
v_gene: TRBV27; d_gene: TRBD1; j_gene: TRBJ2-1; abundance: -; len: 16; CDR3nt: TGTGCCAGCAGTTCCCCTTGGACAGGGGGCTACAATGAGCAGTTCTTC; CDR3aa: CASSSPWTGGYNEQFF
v_gene: TRBV6-5; d_gene: -; j_gene: TRBJ1-6; abundance: -; len: 16; CDR3nt: TGTGCCAGCAGTTACATTCAGGGTGGGGATTCTTCACCCCTCCACTTT; CDR3aa: CASSYIQGGDSSPLHF
v_gene: TRBV6-1; d_gene: TRBD1; j_gene: TRBJ1-2; abundance: -; len: 14; CDR3nt: TGTGCCCTGGCTCAAGACAGGGGCAACTATGGCTACACCTTC; CDR3aa: CALAQDRGNYGYTF
v_gene: TRBV7-9; d_gene: -; j_gene: TRBJ2-1; abundance: -; len: 12; CDR3nt: TGTGCCAGCAGCTCCGTACTCAATGAGCAGTTCTTC; CDR3aa: CASSSVLNEQFF
v_gene: TRBV7-9; d_gene: -; j_gene: TRBJ2-4; abundance: few; len: 15; CDR3nt: TGTGCCAGCAGCTTAACAAACGGACCAGGGGACATTCAGTACTTC; CDR3aa: CASSLTNGPGDIQYF
v_gene: TRBV7-9; d_gene: -; j_gene: TRBJ1-1; abundance: -; len: 13; CDR3nt: TGTGCCAGCAGCTTAGCAGGGGGGGGTGAAGCTTTCTTT; CDR3aa: CASSLAGGGEAFF
v_gene: TRBV4-3; d_gene: TRBD1; j_gene: TRBJ1-1; abundance: many; len: 17; CDR3nt: TGCGCCAGCAGCCCGGGACAGGAGATCTTCATGAACACTGAAGCTTTCTTT; CDR3aa: CASSPGQEIFMNTEAFF
v_gene: TRBV29-1; d_gene: -; j_gene: TRBJ1-1; abundance: -; len: 14; CDR3nt: TGCAGCGTTGATGGGGAGGGGGGTAACACTGAAGCTTTCTTT; CDR3aa: CSVDGEGGNTEAFF
v_gene: TRBV27; d_gene: -; j_gene: TRBJ1-5; abundance: -; len: 15; CDR3nt: TGTGCCAGCAGTTTAGTTCACAGGGTGGGGCAGCCCCAGCATTTT; CDR3aa: CASSLVHRVGQPQHF
v_gene: TRBV27; d_gene: TRBD1; j_gene: TRBJ1-2; abundance: -; len: 12; CDR3nt: TGTGCCAGCAGTATAGACAGGGTTGGCTACACCTTC; CDR3aa: CASSIDRVGYTF
v_gene: TRBV13; d_gene: -; j_gene: TRBJ2-1; abundance: -; len: 15; CDR3nt: TGTGCCAGCAGCTTATTGAAGGGGGTCAACAATGAGCAGTTCTTC; CDR3aa: CASSLLKGVNNEQFF
v_gene: TRBV5-4; d_gene: -; j_gene: TRBJ1-2; abundance: -; len: 14; CDR3nt: TGTGCCAGCAGCTCGCAGACAGGAAAGTGGGGCTACACCTTC; CDR3aa: CASSSQTGKWGYTF
v_gene: TRBV2; d_gene: -; j_gene: TRBJ2-3; abundance: -; len: 16; CDR3nt: TGTGCCAGCAGTAGACAGACAACTTCTAGCACAGATACGCAGTATTTT; CDR3aa: CASSRQTTSSTDTQYF
v_gene: TRBV6-6; d_gene: -; j_gene: TRBJ2-5; abundance: once; len: 14; CDR3nt: TGTGCCAGCAGTTACACGGAGCTCGCAGAGACCCAGTACTTC; CDR3aa: CASSYTELAETQYF
v_gene: TRBV6-1; d_gene: -; j_gene: TRBJ1-4; abundance: -; len: 14; CDR3nt: TGTGCCAGCAGTGAAGGAGCGGCGGCGGAAAAACTGTTTTTT; CDR3aa: CASSEGAAAEKLFF
v_gene: TRBV25-1; d_gene: TRBD1; j_gene: TRBJ2-2; abundance: few; len: 15; CDR3nt: TGTGCCAGCAGTGAAGGGACAGGGGACGCCGGGGAGCTGTTTTTT; CDR3aa: CASSEGTGDAGELFF
v_gene: TRBV5-1; d_gene: -; j_gene: TRBJ1-1; abundance: -; len: 15; CDR3nt: TGCGCCAGCAGCTTGGTAGCTCCCCGCGACACTGAAGCTTTCTTT; CDR3aa: CASSLVAPRDTEAFF
v_gene: TRBV7-3; d_gene: TRBD1; j_gene: TRBJ2-2; abundance: -; len: 15; CDR3nt: TGTGCCAGCAGCTTATGGACAGGGACCACCGGGGAGCTGTTTTTT; CDR3aa: CASSLWTGTTGELFF
v_gene: TRBV7-2; d_gene: TRBD1; j_gene: TRBJ2-6; abundance: -; len: 17; CDR3nt: TGTGCCAGCAGCTTATTGACAGGGCCCTCTGGGGCCAACGTCCTGACTTTC; CDR3aa: CASSLLTGPSGANVLTF
v_gene: TRBV5-1; d_gene: -; j_gene: TRBJ2-2; abundance: -; len: 17; CDR3nt: TGCGCCAGCAGCCGTCCCGGGGAAGCCACGAACACCGGGGAGCTGTTTTTT; CDR3aa: CASSRPGEATNTGELFF
v_gene: TRBV30; d_gene: TRBD2; j_gene: TRBJ2-5; abundance: -; len: 16; CDR3nt: TGTGCCTGGAGTGTACGGGCCCTAGCGGGACAAGAGACCCAGTACTTC; CDR3aa: CAWSVRALAGQETQYF
v_gene: TRBV6-4; d_gene: -; j_gene: TRBJ1-5; abundance: -; len: 14; CDR3nt: TGTGCCAGCAGTGAGGGCATAGGCAATCAGCCCCAGCATTTT; CDR3aa: CASSEGIGNQPQHF
v_gene: TRBV6-4; d_gene: TRBD1; j_gene: TRBJ1-1; abundance: few; len: 14; CDR3nt: TGTGCCAGCAGTCTCGGGGCAACCACAGGGGTAGCTTTCTTT; CDR3aa: CASSLGATTGVAFF
v_gene: TRBV5-4; d_gene: TRBD1; j_gene: TRBJ2-2; abundance: -; len: 15; CDR3nt: TGTGCCAGCAGCCGGACAGGTTTGAACACCGGGGAGCTGTTTTTT; CDR3aa: CASSRTGLNTGELFF
v_gene: TRBV6-1; d_gene: -; j_gene: TRBJ1-2; abundance: -; len: 14; CDR3nt: TGTGCCAGCAGTGACGGACTAACTAACTATGGCTACACCTTC; CDR3aa: CASSDGLTNYGYTF
v_gene: TRBV11-2; d_gene: TRBD1; j_gene: TRBJ1-1; abundance: few; len: 15; CDR3nt: TGTGCCAGCAGCTCGAACAGGGGGTGGGACACTGAAGCTTTCTTT; CDR3aa: CASSSNRGWDTEAFF
v_gene: TRBV9; d_gene: -; j_gene: TRBJ2-2; abundance: -; len: 16; CDR3nt: TGTGCCAGCAGCCCAAGGAGCGGGTGGAACACCGGGGAGCTGTTTTTT; CDR3aa: CASSPRSGWNTGELFF
v_gene: TRBV2; d_gene: TRBD1; j_gene: TRBJ2-4; abundance: -; len: 19; CDR3nt: TGTGCCAGCATGCCGGGACAGGGAAGCGGGGCGGTGGCCAAAAACATTCAGTACTTC; CDR3aa: CASMPGQGSGAVAKNIQYF
v_gene: TRBV7-9; d_gene: TRBD1; j_gene: TRBJ2-5; abundance: -; len: 16; CDR3nt: TGTTCCAGCAGCCCAGGCGGACAGGTCGAGGCGGAGACCCAGTACTTC; CDR3aa: CSSSPGGQVEAETQYF
v_gene: TRBV7-9; d_gene: -; j_gene: TRBJ2-5; abundance: -; len: 17; CDR3nt: TGTGCCAGCAGCCCAGCAGGGCTAGCGCGACACCGAGAGACCCAGTACTTC; CDR3aa: CASSPAGLARHRETQYF
v_gene: TRBV5-1; d_gene: TRBD1; j_gene: TRBJ1-2; abundance: -; len: 16; CDR3nt: TGCGCCAGCAGCTCGACTCCGGACAGGGTGGTACAGGGCTACACCTTC; CDR3aa: CASSSTPDRVVQGYTF
v_gene: TRBV28; d_gene: TRBD1; j_gene: TRBJ1-1; abundance: few; len: 15; CDR3nt: TGTGCCAGCAGTTTACGGGACAGGGTGAACACTGAAGCTTTCTTT; CDR3aa: CASSLRDRVNTEAFF
v_gene: TRBV11-3; d_gene: TRBD2; j_gene: TRBJ2-1; abundance: once; len: 15; CDR3nt: TGTGCCAGCTCAAATCTAGCGGCTTCCTACAATGAGCAGTTCTTC; CDR3aa: CASSNLAASYNEQFF
v_gene: TRBV7-9; d_gene: TRBD1; j_gene: TRBJ1-1; abundance: -; len: 15; CDR3nt: TGTGCCAGCAGCTTTCCGGGACAGGGAGATACTGAAGCTTTCTTT; CDR3aa: CASSFPGQGDTEAFF
v_gene: TRBV5-1; d_gene: -; j_gene: TRBJ2-1; abundance: -; len: 15; CDR3nt: TGCGCCAGCAGCCCGACGAGGCTTCTCATCAATGAGCAGTTCTTC; CDR3aa: CASSPTRLLINEQFF
v_gene: TRBV4-3; d_gene: -; j_gene: TRBJ2-5; abundance: -; len: 15; CDR3nt: TGCGCCAGCAGCCAAGATCGGCTAGTGCGGGAGACCCAGTACTTC; CDR3aa: CASSQDRLVRETQYF
v_gene: TRBV7-3; d_gene: -; j_gene: TRBJ1-1; abundance: -; len: 13; CDR3nt: TGTGCCAGCAGCCCACTCCCAGGCACTGAAGCTTTCTTT; CDR3aa: CASSPLPGTEAFF
v_gene: TRBV27; d_gene: TRBD1; j_gene: TRBJ2-1; abundance: -; len: 16; CDR3nt: TGTGCCAGCAGTTCGCCCGGGACAGGGTATTACAATGAGCAGTTCTTC; CDR3aa: CASSSPGTGYYNEQFF
v_gene: TRBV4-1; d_gene: TRBD2; j_gene: TRBJ2-7; abundance: -; len: 18; CDR3nt: TGCGCCAGCAGCAGAGGAAGACTAGCGGGGGGGTCCTCCTACGAGCAGTACTTC; CDR3aa: CASSRGRLAGGSSYEQYF
v_gene: TRBV9; d_gene: TRBD1; j_gene: TRBJ2-7; abundance: -; len: 15; CDR3nt: TGTGCCAGCAGCCCTTCCGGGACAGGGGCGGTGGAGCAGTACTTC; CDR3aa: CASSPSGTGAVEQYF
v_gene: TRBV30; d_gene: -; j_gene: TRBJ2-3; abundance: few; len: 13; CDR3nt: TGTGCCTGGAGTGTACCCCAGGCGAATACGCAGTATTTT; CDR3aa: CAWSVPQANTQYF
v_gene: TRBV6-1; d_gene: TRBD2; j_gene: TRBJ2-1; abundance: -; len: 15; CDR3nt: TGTGCCAGCAGTGAATCGGGAGGGAACCCTGTGGAGCAGTTCTTC; CDR3aa: CASSESGGNPVEQFF
v_gene: TRBV5-4; d_gene: -; j_gene: TRBJ1-2; abundance: -; len: 16; CDR3nt: TGTGCCAGCAGCTCCGCTGGGAGGGGCGCGGAATATGGCTACACCTTC; CDR3aa: CASSSAGRGAEYGYTF
v_gene: TRBV5-4; d_gene: TRBD1; j_gene: TRBJ2-5; abundance: once; len: 16; CDR3nt: TGTGCCAGCAGCCCAAAACTTTGGACAGGGGGCTTAGAGCAGTACTTC; CDR3aa: CASSPKLWTGGLEQYF